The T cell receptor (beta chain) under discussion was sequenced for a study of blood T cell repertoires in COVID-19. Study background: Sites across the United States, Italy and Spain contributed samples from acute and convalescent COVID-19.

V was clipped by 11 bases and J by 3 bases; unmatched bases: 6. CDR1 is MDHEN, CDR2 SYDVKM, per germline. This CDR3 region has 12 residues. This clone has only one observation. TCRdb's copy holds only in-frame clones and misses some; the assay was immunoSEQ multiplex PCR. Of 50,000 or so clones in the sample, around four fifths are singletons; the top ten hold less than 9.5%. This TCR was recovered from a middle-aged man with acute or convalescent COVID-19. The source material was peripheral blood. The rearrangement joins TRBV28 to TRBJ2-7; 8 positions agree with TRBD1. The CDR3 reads CAATGVNYEQYF. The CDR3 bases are TGTGCCGCGACAGGGGTTAACTACGAGCAGTACTTC. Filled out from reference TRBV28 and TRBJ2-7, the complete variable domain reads DVKVTQSSRYLVKRTGEKVFLECVQDMDHENMFWYRQDPGLGLRLIYFSYDVKMKEKGDIPEGYSVSREKKERFSLILESASTNQTSMYLCAATGVNYEQYFGPGTRLTVT.